Listed here are 26 T cell receptor beta chains from one sample, sequenced in a study of blood T cell repertoires in COVID-19. Clones were read by immunoSEQ multiplex PCR, and TCRdb kept only the in-frame ones, dropping some. The sample yields about 270,000 clones, around four fifths seen once. Sequencing was performed on peripheral blood. The receptors derive from a woman between 45 and 65 years old with active or convalescent COVID-19.

This clone was seen just once. The gene calls are TRBV5-1 and TRBJ2-1; TRBD1 aligns across 12 bases. The ends lost 5 bases at V and 0 bases at J; junction bases unmatched: 9. The CDR3 extends over 18 amino acids. From germline, CDR1 is SGHRS and CDR2 YFSETQ. The CDR3 is CASRRDRGLTGSYNEQFF. In DNA form, the CDR3 reads TGCGCCAGCAGACGGGACAGGGGGCTTACCGGCTCCTACAATGAGCAGTTCTTC.

The chain combines TRBV5-8 with TRBJ1-6; TRBD1 might be the D (6 bases). Trimming left V 7 bases short and J 9 bases short, with 14 bases between. CDR1 is SGHTS, CDR2 YDEGEE, per germline. CDR3 length: 13 amino acids. CDR3 in DNA: TGTGCCAGCGGGACCCTAGGGGGTTCACCCCTCCACTTT. As protein: CASGTLGGSPLHF.

Here the CDR3 reads CASSRDWAYEQYF. DNA for the CDR3: TGTGCCAGCAGCCGGGACTGGGCCTACGAGCAGTACTTC. The chain couples TRBV7-2 to TRBJ2-7; TRBD2 is a possible D gene (6 bases). V lost 5 bases and J 2 bases, leaving 10 bases between the germline ends. Germline lookup yields CDR1 SGHTA and CDR2 FQGNSA. The CDR3 length is 13 residues.

The chain uses TRBV6-5 and TRBJ1-2; the D gene is possibly TRBD1 (5 bases). This CDR3 has 11 amino acids. V lost 4 bases and J lost 6, with 6 bases in between. Germline CDR1 reads MNHEY; CDR2 reads SVGAGI. CDR3 nucleotides: TGTGCCAGCAGTTTAGGGGATGGCTACACCTTC. Translated: CASSLGDGYTF.

The rearrangement joins TRBV6-1 to TRBJ2-4; no clear D gene. This CDR3 is built from 15 residues. Germline V gene data show CDR1 as MNHNS and CDR2 as SASEGT. Trimming took off 2 bases at V and 5 bases at J, with 13 bases between the two ends. CDR3 in amino acids: CASSEWASSENIQYF. The CDR3 DNA is TGTGCCAGCAGTGAATGGGCGTCCTCGGAAAACATTCAGTACTTC.

CDR3: CASSLAGGSFDEQYF. The CDR3, as DNA: TGCGCCAGCAGCTTGGCGGGCGGGAGCTTCGACGAGCAGTACTTC. This chain links TRBV5-1 with TRBJ2-7, with 7 bases matching TRBD2. The length of the CDR3 is 15 residues. V was clipped by 0 bases and J by 5 bases; unmatched bases: 8. CDR1 and CDR2 from the germline V gene are SGHRS and YFSETQ. Filled out from reference TRBV5-1 and TRBJ2-7, the complete variable domain reads KAGVTQTPRYLIKTRGQQVTLSCSPISGHRSVSWYQQTPGQGLQFLFEYFSETQRNKGNFPGRFSGRQFSNSRSEMNVSTLELGDSALYLCASSLAGGSFDEQYFGPGTRLTVT.

The chain employs TRBV28 and TRBJ2-2, with 8 positions matching TRBD1. Germline V gene data show CDR1 as MDHEN and CDR2 as SYDVKM. V trimming: 3 bases; J trimming: 16 bases; junction bases outside the gene matches: 4. The CDR3 runs to 11 residues. The DNA for the CDR3 is TGTGCCAGCAGTTTGAGGACAGGGCGGTTTTTT. It is translated as CASSLRTGRFF.

The chain employs TRBV24-1 and TRBJ2-2; 7 bases align to TRBD1. Germline trimming cut 0 bases from V and 1 base from J; bases unmatched to any gene: 1. The CDR3 extends over 16 amino acids. Germline V lookup: CDR1 KGHDR, CDR2 SFDVKD. CDR3 sequence (DNA): TGTGCCACCAGTGATTTGAGACAGGGGAACACCGGGGAGCTGTTTTTT. It specifies CATSDLRQGNTGELFF.

The V call is TRBV6-4, the J call TRBJ2-1, with D perhaps TRBD2 (5 bases). Germline V gene lookup returns CDR1 MRHNA and CDR2 SNTAGT. This CDR3 has 17 residues. V lost 0 bases, J lost 7 bases, and 19 bases lay in between. The CDR3 region has the DNA TGTGCCAGCAGTGACTCTAAACTAGAAGGAGACGGGAATGAGCAGTTCTTC. Its translation is CASSDSKLEGDGNEQFF.

The chain links TRBV7-3 to TRBJ2-3, with 8 bases aligning to TRBD1. The germline V gene has CDR1 SGHTA and CDR2 FQGTGA. This CDR3 spans 14 amino acids. J lost 1 base, V lost 4 bases, and 1 base had no gene match. This CDR3 is CASSSGQGTDTQYF. CDR3 DNA sequence: TGTGCCAGCAGCTCGGGACAGGGCACAGATACGCAGTATTTT.

V usage is TRBV28 and J usage is TRBJ1-5, with D perhaps TRBD1 (5 bases). CDR3 length: 14 amino acids. Germline assignment: CDR1 MDHEN and CDR2 SYDVKM. V lost 5 bases, J lost 2 bases, and 10 bases lay in between. Written as DNA, the CDR3 is TGTGCCAGCAGTGTGACAGCCGGCAATCAGCCCCAGCATTTT. This codes for CASSVTAGNQPQHF. Complete variable domain (other parts from reference TRBV28 and TRBJ1-5): DVKVTQSSRYLVKRTGEKVFLECVQDMDHENMFWYRQDPGLGLRLIYFSYDVKMKEKGDIPEGYSVSREKKERFSLILESASTNQTSMYLCASSVTAGNQPQHFGDGTRLSIL.

The CDR3 spells CASSLMGLPPGEYF. The CDR3 bases are TGCGCCAGCAGCTTGATGGGCTTGCCCCCCGGTGAGTACTTC. V usage is TRBV5-1 and J usage is TRBJ2-7; D gene ambiguous. From germline, CDR1 is SGHRS and CDR2 YFSETQ. V was shortened by 1 base and J by 11 bases, with 19 bases between the two germline ends. CDR3 length: 14 residues.

The rearrangement uses TRBV28 and TRBJ2-1, with 10 bases matching TRBD2. V was pared by 2 bases and J by 7 bases, with 11 bases of the junction left unmatched. This CDR3 spans 17 amino acids. CDR1 is MDHEN and CDR2 is SYDVKM in the germline V gene. The chain's CDR3 is CASSLPLLAGVRNEQFF. As DNA, the CDR3 is TGTGCCAGCAGTTTACCCCTCCTAGCGGGAGTCCGGAATGAGCAGTTCTTC.

The chain uses TRBV27 and TRBJ2-3, with D tentatively TRBD1 (6 bases). Per the germline V gene, CDR1 is MNHEY and CDR2 is SMNVEV (reference sequence). The CDR3 length is 13 residues. Deletions cut 3 bases from V and 8 bases from J, with 12 bases between. The CDR3 here is CASSFRGGVTQYF. Written as DNA, the CDR3 is TGTGCCAGCAGTTTCAGGGGTGGGGTTACGCAGTATTTT.

The chain is built from TRBV27 and TRBJ2-6, with unresolved D. The ends were cut back, 5 bases at V and 0 bases at J, with 14 bases in the middle. The CDR3 spans 17 residues. From germline, CDR1 is MNHEY and CDR2 SMNVEV (reference sequence). The CDR3 sequence is CASSPGITNSGANVLTF. CDR3 sequence (DNA): TGTGCCAGCAGTCCAGGTATCACCAACTCTGGGGCCAACGTCCTGACTTTC.

The V and J genes are TRBV12-3 or TRBV12-4 and TRBJ2-4; D is ambiguous. The V and J ends lost 3 bases and 0 bases respectively, with 3 bases between them. The CDR3 sequence is 13 residues long. DNA for the CDR3: TGTGCCAGCAGTTTCTTAGCCAAAAACATTCAGTACTTC. Its protein product is CASSFLAKNIQYF.

The table lists this clone with a few counts. The chain joins TRBV3-1 (or the pseudogene TRBV3-2) to TRBJ1-1, with a tentative D call TRBD1 (6 bases). CDR3 size: 13 residues. Germline CDR1 is LGHDT and CDR2 is YNNKEL (reference sequence). V lost 9 bases, J lost 3 bases, and 14 bases lay in between. The CDR3: CASTGSRYTEAFF. CDR3 DNA sequence: TGTGCCAGTACAGGGAGTCGATACACTGAAGCTTTCTTT.

The chain joins TRBV6-7 to TRBJ1-5; maybe TRBD1 (5 bases). TRBV6-7 counts as an open reading frame of uncertain function. CDR3 length equals 15 residues. Trimming pared 2 bases from V and 7 bases from J, leaving 15 bases between. The CDR3 is CASSYTRRAGQPQHF. DNA of the CDR3: TGTGCCAGCAGTTACACCCGCAGGGCAGGCCAGCCCCAGCATTTT.

The V call is TRBV12-5, the J call TRBJ1-5; D uncertain. V lost 2 bases, J lost 7 bases, and 9 bases lay in between. The CDR3 is 13 amino acids. In germline, CDR1 is LGHNT, CDR2 FRNRAP. Here the CDR3 reads CASGLRPGQPQHF. The CDR3 DNA reads TGTGCTAGTGGTTTGCGTCCGGGGCAGCCCCAGCATTTT. Based on the CDR3 plus reference TRBV12-5 and TRBJ1-5, the full variable domain is DARVTQTPRHKVTEMGQEVTMRCQPILGHNTVFWYRQTMMQGLELLAYFRNRAPLDDSGMPKDRFSAEMPDATLATLKIQPSEPRDSAVYFCASGLRPGQPQHFGDGTRLSIL.

The CDR3 DNA reads as TGCAGCGTCCTAAAGGGGACACCCCAGGGGAACACTGAAGCTTTCTTT. Translation gives CSVLKGTPQGNTEAFF. The gene calls are TRBV29-1 and TRBJ1-1, with TRBD1 as a possible D gene (6 bases). The germline V gene has CDR1 SQVTM and CDR2 ANQGSEA. The CDR3 runs to 16 residues. The germline V and J ends were trimmed by 6 bases and 1 base, with 21 bases remaining between them.

The V and J genes are TRBV7-6 and TRBJ2-3; 13 bases agree with TRBD2. The germline CDR1 and CDR2 sequences are SGHVS and FNYEAQ. CDR3 length: 16 amino acids. V trimming: 5 bases; J trimming: 3 bases; junction bases outside the gene matches: 5. CDR3 in DNA: TGTGCCAGCAGCCTCGGACTAGCGGGAGTAACAGATACGCAGTATTTT. Translation gives CASSLGLAGVTDTQYF.

In its sample, this clone was seen a few times. In DNA form, the CDR3 reads TGTGCCAGCAGCTTCGGCAGGGCCACCGGGGAGCTGTTTTTT. Translation gives CASSFGRATGELFF. The chain couples TRBV11-2 to TRBJ2-2; the D gene is possibly TRBD1 (5 bases). Between the trimmed V and J ends, which lost 3 bases and 4 bases, there was a span of 9 bases. The V gene's germline CDR1 is SGHAT and CDR2 FQNNGV. CDR3 length: 14 amino acids.

The V gene is TRBV5-8, the J gene TRBJ2-1, with D possibly being TRBD2 (5 bases). Germline V CDR1 and CDR2: SGHTS, YDEGEE. The CDR3 is made up of 16 amino acids. Trimming left V 4 bases short and J 0 bases short, with 14 bases between. CDR3: CASSLIAGSSYNEQFF. Here the CDR3 DNA reads TGTGCCAGCAGCCTTATCGCGGGCAGCTCCTACAATGAGCAGTTCTTC.

This clone has a single count. V usage is TRBV2 and J usage is TRBJ1-5; D unresolved. Trimming pared 3 bases from V and 7 bases from J, leaving 16 bases between. Germline-derived CDR1 and CDR2 are SNHLY and FYNNEI. The CDR3 has 15 amino acids. CDR3 loop: CASSERRAQWQPQHF. CDR3 in DNA: TGTGCCAGCAGTGAGAGGAGGGCCCAATGGCAGCCCCAGCATTTT.

This chain uses TRBV6-5 with TRBJ1-2, with 10 bases identical to TRBD1. This CDR3 spans 14 amino acids. V lost 4 bases, J lost 7 bases, and 6 bases stayed unmatched. Looked up from germline, CDR1 is MNHEY and CDR2 is SVGAGI. This CDR3 is CASSLGQGRGGYTF. CDR3 DNA: TGTGCCAGCAGTTTGGGACAGGGGAGGGGTGGCTACACCTTC.

A single count supports this clone. V is TRBV28 and J is TRBJ2-7; 10 positions agree with TRBD2. CDR3 length: 16 amino acids. Trimming removed 6 bases from V and 4 bases from J; junction bases left unmatched: 12. Looked up from germline, CDR1 is MDHEN and CDR2 is SYDVKM. Here the CDR3 reads CASRRRGASGSYEQYF. As DNA, the CDR3 is TGTGCCAGCAGGCGGAGAGGAGCTAGCGGGAGTTACGAGCAGTACTTC.